This T cell receptor beta chain originates from a study of blood T cell repertoires in COVID-19. CDR1 is SGHTA, CDR2 FQGTGA, per germline. CDR3 length: 14 residues. Trimming stripped 6 bases from V and 0 bases from J, with 10 bases between. Sequenced by immunoSEQ multiplex PCR; TCRdb stores in-frame clones only, minus some. The data hold about 110,000 clones, with about two thirds observed a single time. The material sequenced was peripheral blood. This TCR derives from a woman aged 35 to 49 with acute or convalescent COVID-19. The gene calls are TRBV7-3 and TRBJ2-3, with D tentatively TRBD1 (6 bases). The CDR3 nucleotides read TGTGCCAGCAGTGAAGGGGGAAGCACAGATACGCAGTATTTT. This sequence encodes CASSEGGSTDTQYF.